One and the same sample provided the 20 T cell receptor beta chains below, sequenced in a study of CD8 T cells in cerebrospinal fluid in Alzheimer's disease. No DNA is given; TCRdb re-called the 10x single-cell sequencing reads and lists each CDR3 protein once. The listing contains around 1,800 distinct CDR3 sequences. The sequenced sample was cerebrospinal fluid. Source of these receptors: a human donor with mild cognitive impairment.

This clonotype registers medium-sized by frequency. The V gene is TRBV19, the J gene TRBJ1-5. This CDR3 has 16 residues. CDR1 is LNHDA, CDR2 SQIVND, per germline (reference sequence). The CDR3 region is CASSIYQEYSNQPQHF.

This clonotype counts as medium-sized by frequency. The gene calls are TRBV28 and TRBJ1-2; TCRdb's D call, TRBD1, is unchecked because there is no DNA. CDR3 size: 17 residues. Looked up from germline, CDR1 is MDHEN and CDR2 is SYDVKM. CDR3 region: CASTEGGTQGGIYGYTF.

The chain couples TRBV5-8 to TRBJ2-2; TCRdb returns TRBD2, unconfirmable since there is no DNA. The CDR3 contains 15 residues. CDR1 and CDR2 from the germline V gene are SGHTS and YDEGEE. The CDR3 loop reads CASSLGSGGTGELFF.

This clonotype counts as medium-sized (0.01 to 0.1%) by frequency. The chain couples TRBV3-1 to TRBJ2-7; the D gene TCRdb calls, TRBD1, cannot be checked with no DNA. Looked up from germline, CDR1 is LGHDT and CDR2 is YNNKEL (reference sequence). The CDR3 spans 13 residues. CDR3 sequence: CASSSPGDYEQYF.

The chain has TRBV10-3 and TRBJ2-3; TCRdb selects TRBD2, and the lack of DNA leaves this call unchecked. From germline, CDR1 is ENHRY and CDR2 SYGVKD. This CDR3 has 15 amino acids. The CDR3 here is CAISRLAGITDTQYF.

The CDR3 is CASSALGLAGALNEQFF. The chain joins TRBV19 to TRBJ2-1; TCRdb designates TRBD2, a call that cannot be tested without DNA. The CDR3 is 17 amino acids. Germline CDR1 and CDR2: LNHDA and SQIVND (reference sequence).

This clonotype is labeled medium-sized based on frequency. The chain has TRBV29-1 and TRBJ2-2; TCRdb outputs TRBD1, but without DNA this stays unchecked. The CDR3 runs to 16 residues. CDR1 SQVTM and CDR2 ANQGSEA come from the germline V gene. The CDR3 region is CSVIPGQGNSAGELFF.

This clonotype is classed as medium-sized by frequency. CDR3 in amino acids: CASSLPAGLAVRDTQYF. The chain combines TRBV5-1 with TRBJ2-3; TCRdb returns TRBD2, unconfirmable since there is no DNA. The CDR3 is 17 amino acids. CDR1 is SGHRS, CDR2 YFSETQ, per germline.

By frequency, this clonotype registers large. V and J are TRBV6-6 and TRBJ2-3; TCRdb gives TRBD1 as the D gene, but with no DNA this cannot be confirmed. Germline lookup yields CDR1 MNHNY and CDR2 SVGAGI (reference sequence). The CDR3 is made up of 18 amino acids. The CDR3: CASSYITQTGASTDTQYF.

Its frequency marks this clonotype as medium-sized. This chain joins TRBV19 and TRBJ2-6. The CDR3 loop spans 15 amino acids. In germline, CDR1 is LNHDA, CDR2 SQIVND (reference sequence). This CDR3 reads CASRGIQAGANVLTF.

This clonotype is classed as medium-sized (0.01 to 0.1%) by frequency. V and J are TRBV19 and TRBJ2-5. Germline CDR1 is LNHDA and CDR2 is SQIVND (reference sequence). CDR3 length equals 12 residues. The CDR3 loop reads CATRSYQETQYF.

This clonotype is classed as medium-sized by frequency. The chain combines TRBV6-1 with TRBJ2-5; TCRdb designates TRBD1, a call that cannot be tested without DNA. In germline, CDR1 is MNHNS, CDR2 SASEGT. The CDR3 extends over 13 amino acids. CDR3: CASSSGGAKTQYF.

The chain couples TRBV7-3 to TRBJ2-3; TCRdb lists TRBD1, though no DNA is available to test this call. Germline CDR1 is SGHTA and CDR2 is FQGTGA. The CDR3 runs to 14 residues. The CDR3 here is CASSFGRRTDTQYF.

This clonotype is deemed medium-sized by its frequency. This sequence joins TRBV5-1 and TRBJ2-7; the TCRdb D gene call, TRBD2, has no DNA to confirm it. The CDR3 is made up of 14 amino acids. CDR1 is SGHRS, CDR2 YFSETQ, per germline. CDR3 residues: CASSSGTSGSEQYF.

This clonotype is labeled medium-sized (0.01 to 0.1%) based on frequency. The CDR3 sequence: CASTIRGSRIQETQYF. This rearrangement joins TRBV6-2 or TRBV6-3 to TRBJ2-5; absent DNA, TCRdb's TRBD1 call cannot be checked. The CDR3 sequence is 16 residues long. Per germline, CDR1 MNHEY and CDR2 SVGEGT.

This clonotype counts as medium-sized by frequency. The gene calls are TRBV7-3 and TRBJ2-7; TCRdb's assignment of TRBD1 cannot be checked, as there is no DNA. In germline, CDR1 is SGHTA, CDR2 FQGTGA. This CDR3 region has 15 residues. This chain's CDR3 is CASSPGGQTASEQYF.

Considering frequency, this clonotype is medium-sized. The CDR3 is CASSLTRQGWTEAFF. The J gene is TRBJ1-1, the V gene TRBV7-8; TCRdb reports TRBD1, a call that lacks DNA to check it against. CDR3 size: 15 residues. The V gene's germline CDR1 is SGHVS and CDR2 FQNEAQ.

By frequency, this clonotype is medium-sized (0.01 to 0.1%). The chain joins TRBV6-6 to TRBJ2-7; TCRdb's D call of TRBD1 is untestable without DNA. Germline V gene lookup returns CDR1 MNHNY and CDR2 SVGAGI (reference sequence). The CDR3 covers 16 residues. This CDR3 reads CASSPPGVRSSYEQYF.

This clonotype counts as medium-sized (0.01 to 0.1%) by frequency. The rearrangement joins TRBV10-1 to TRBJ2-1; the TCRdb D gene call, TRBD1, has no DNA to confirm it. Germline V gene lookup returns CDR1 WNHNN and CDR2 SYGVQD (reference sequence). CDR3 length: 15 residues. CDR3 sequence: CASSESKGGINEQFF.

This clonotype is large by frequency. V is TRBV18 and J is TRBJ1-4; the D call of TRBD1 rests on TCRdb alone, since no DNA is present to check it. The CDR3 extends over 14 amino acids. The V gene's germline CDR1 is KGHSH and CDR2 LQKENI. This CDR3 is CASTRGATNEKLFF.